This T cell receptor (beta chain) stems from a study of blood T cell repertoires in COVID-19. In the study's own analysis: The assay estimated nucleated cells by amplifying reference gene primers. Generated by immunoSEQ multiplex PCR, the TCRdb table keeps only in-frame clones and is missing some. V and J calls and clone size are copied from that table; D and trimming were computed from the DNA. The sample contains some 150,000 clones, 84% of which appear only once. The CDR3 has 15 residues. V dropped 6 bases and J dropped 4; count of bases not matched to a gene: 6. Germline lookup yields CDR1 SGHNT and CDR2 YENEEA.

The material sequenced was peripheral blood. The J gene is TRBJ2-2, the V gene TRBV11-3, with TRBD2 identical over 9 bases. This sequence was found in a human donor in a cohort sampled during active COVID-19. The chain's CDR3 is CASSQSSGATGELFF. The CDR3 nucleotides are TGTGCCAGCAGTCAATCTAGCGGGGCCACCGGGGAGCTGTTTTTT. The entire variable domain, with the rest obtained from reference TRBV11-3 and TRBJ2-2, is as follows: EAGVVQSPRYKIIEKKQPVAFWCNPISGHNTLYWYLQNLGQGPELLIRYENEEAVDDSQLPKDRFSAERLKGVDSTLKIQPAELGDSAVYLCASSQSSGATGELFFGEGSRLTVL.